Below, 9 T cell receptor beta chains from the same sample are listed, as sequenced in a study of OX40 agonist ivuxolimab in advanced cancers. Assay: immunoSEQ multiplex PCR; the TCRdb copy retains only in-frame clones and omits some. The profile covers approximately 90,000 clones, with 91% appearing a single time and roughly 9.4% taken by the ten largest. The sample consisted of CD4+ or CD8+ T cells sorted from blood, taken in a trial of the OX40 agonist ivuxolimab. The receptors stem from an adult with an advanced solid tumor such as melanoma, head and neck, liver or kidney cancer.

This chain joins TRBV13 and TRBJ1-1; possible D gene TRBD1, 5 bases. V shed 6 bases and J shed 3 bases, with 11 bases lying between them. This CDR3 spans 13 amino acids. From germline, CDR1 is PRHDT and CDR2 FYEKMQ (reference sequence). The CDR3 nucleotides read TGTGCCAGCAGATCTCAGGGAGACACTGAAGCTTTCTTT. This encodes CASRSQGDTEAFF.

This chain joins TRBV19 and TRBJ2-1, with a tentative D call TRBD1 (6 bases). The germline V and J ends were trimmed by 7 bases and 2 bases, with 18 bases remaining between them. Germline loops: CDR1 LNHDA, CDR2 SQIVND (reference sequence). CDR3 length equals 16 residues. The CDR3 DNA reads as TGTGCCAGTAAACCCAGGGACGGGACACCCTACAATGAGCAGTTCTTC. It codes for CASKPRDGTPYNEQFF. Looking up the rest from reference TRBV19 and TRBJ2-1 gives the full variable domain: DGGITQSPKYLFRKEGQNVTLSCEQNLNHDAMYWYRQDPGQGLRLIYYSQIVNDFQKGDIAEGYSVSREKKESFPLTVTSAQKNPTAFYLCASKPRDGTPYNEQFFGPGTRLTVL.

This CDR3 reads CASSSIFRDRNTDTQYF. CDR3 DNA sequence: TGTGCCAGCAGCTCAATCTTCCGGGACAGGAATACAGATACGCAGTATTTT. V usage is TRBV28 and J usage is TRBJ2-3, with 8 nucleotides matching TRBD1. Germline-derived CDR1 and CDR2 are MDHEN and SYDVKM. The CDR3 runs to 17 residues. V was clipped by 6 bases and J by 3 bases; unmatched bases: 14.

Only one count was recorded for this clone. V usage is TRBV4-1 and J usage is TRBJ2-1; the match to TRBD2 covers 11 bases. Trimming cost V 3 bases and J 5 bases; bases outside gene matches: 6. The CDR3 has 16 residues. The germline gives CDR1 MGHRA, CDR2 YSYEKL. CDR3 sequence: CASSHHPGLADNEQFF. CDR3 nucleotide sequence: TGCGCCAGCAGCCATCACCCGGGACTAGCGGACAATGAGCAGTTCTTC.

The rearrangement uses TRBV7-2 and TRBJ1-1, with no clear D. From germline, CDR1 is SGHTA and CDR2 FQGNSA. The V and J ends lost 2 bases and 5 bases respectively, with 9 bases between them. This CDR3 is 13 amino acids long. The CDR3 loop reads CASSLTTATEAFF. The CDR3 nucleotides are TGTGCCAGCAGCTTAACGACGGCTACTGAAGCTTTCTTT.

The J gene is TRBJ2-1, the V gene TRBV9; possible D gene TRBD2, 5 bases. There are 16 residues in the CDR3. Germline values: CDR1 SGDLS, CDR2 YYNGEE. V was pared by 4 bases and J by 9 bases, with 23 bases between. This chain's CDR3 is CASSPLIFGNVGEQFF. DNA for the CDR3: TGTGCCAGCAGCCCTTTGATTTTCGGGAATGTGGGTGAGCAGTTCTTC.

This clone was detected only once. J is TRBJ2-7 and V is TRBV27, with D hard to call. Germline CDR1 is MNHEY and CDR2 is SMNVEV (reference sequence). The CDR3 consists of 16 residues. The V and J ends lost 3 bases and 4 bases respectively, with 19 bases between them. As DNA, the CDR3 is TGTGCCAGCAGTTTTGACGGGCCAAGGGATGGATACGAGCAGTACTTC. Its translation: CASSFDGPRDGYEQYF.

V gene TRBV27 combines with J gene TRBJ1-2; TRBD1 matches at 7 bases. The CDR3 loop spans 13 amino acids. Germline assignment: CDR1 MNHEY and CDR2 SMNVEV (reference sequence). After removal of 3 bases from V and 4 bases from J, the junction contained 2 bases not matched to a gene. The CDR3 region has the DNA TGTGCCAGCAGTTTTGACAGGGTCTATGGCTACACCTTC. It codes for CASSFDRVYGYTF.

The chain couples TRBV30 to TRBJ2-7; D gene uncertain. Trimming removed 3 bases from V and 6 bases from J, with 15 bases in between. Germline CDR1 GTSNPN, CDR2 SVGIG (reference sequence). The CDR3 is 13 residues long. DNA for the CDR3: TGTGCCTGGAGCCCAGGTCCTCTTTTCGAGCAGTACTTC. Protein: CAWSPGPLFEQYF. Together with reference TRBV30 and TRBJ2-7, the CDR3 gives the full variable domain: SQTIHQWPATLVQPVGSPLSLECTVEGTSNPNLYWYRQAAGRGLQLLFYSVGIGQISSEVPQNLSASRPQDRQFILSSKKLLLSDSGFYLCAWSPGPLFEQYFGPGTRLTVT.